The T cell receptor (beta chain) under discussion was sequenced for a study of CD8 T cells in ankylosing spondylitis (dated by TCRdb to about 2017). Turning to the overall study: To find TCR variants linked to disease, the study profiled T cell receptor beta repertoires in ankylosing spondylitis patients and healthy donors. The full study cohort comprised 20 to 25 ankylosing spondylitis patients and some 100 healthy donors. Peripheral blood was sampled, and synovial fluid was also collected from ankylosing spondylitis patients.

Beyond this particular receptor, the publication reports: The disease-linked clones showed a CD8+ phenotype and occurred at relatively low frequencies in peripheral blood. Some motif variants had previously been reported in the synovial fluid and blood of reactive arthritis patients, which suggests shared mechanisms of disease initiation. Blood from ankylosing spondylitis patients appeared to be characterized by a TCR beta motif made up of several highly homologous amino acid variants. According to the report, matched synovial fluid samples from ankylosing spondylitis patients were significantly enriched for the disease-linked clones.

For sequencing, an Illumina HiSeq 2500 was employed. TCR beta libraries were prepared by quantitative 5'-RACE with molecular barcodes. The original methods were these. Disease-linked TCR variants were identified with a new computational method built on a probabilistic model of VDJ rearrangement. Using fastp trimming at Q25 and MiXCR clonotype assembly, TCRdb reanalyzed the public sequencing data and kept in-frame beta chains. Every entry covers one CDR3 protein and lists the most common genes and DNA from its rows. TCRdb assigned the V and J calls; the authors' analysis was not used. For this sample there are more than 650,000 distinct CDR3 sequences; approximately 12% appear just once. The top ten hold roughly 0.51% of the sample. In the case of this clonotype: The clone's antigen remains unknown. Base-call qualities are not available, and no considerably larger clone is one nucleotide away.

Measured from the cysteine to the phenylalanine, the CDR3 is 18 residues long. Just CDR3 DNA is preserved here, 54 bases in frame from base 1. Trimming takes 0 bases off V and 8 bases off J; junction bases not matched to a gene: 9. CDR1 and CDR2, per the germline V gene, are LGHNA and YSLEER. Sequenced input: blood, either unsorted or a sorted T cell fraction (not recorded which). The chain uses TRBV4-3 and TRBJ2-1, with 14 middle bases fitting TRBD2. This TCR derives from a male donor with ankylosing spondylitis. The CDR3 here reads CASSQEETSGRAQYEQFF. The DNA reads TGCGCCAGCAGCCAAGAGGAGACTAGCGGGAGGGCCCAATATGAGCAGTTCTTC.